This T cell receptor (beta chain) was observed in a study of neoadjuvant anti-PD-1 for oral cavity cancer. Study-wide context: Patients without progression got a fourth dose around day 43.

Patients had newly diagnosed, untreated stage II-IVA oral cavity squamous cell carcinoma. TCRdb's copy holds only in-frame clones and misses some; the assay was immunoSEQ multiplex PCR. There are around 16,000 clones in the sample; around 74% occur only once, and approximately 2.6% lies in the top ten. This CDR3 spans 16 amino acids. Trimming removed 0 bases from V and 6 bases from J; junction bases left unmatched: 7. Germline lookup yields CDR1 SGHRS and CDR2 YFSETQ. This clonotype originated in a person between 35 and 79 years old with oral cavity squamous cell carcinoma. Specimen: PBMCs, collected before nivolumab (anti-PD-1) treatment. The chain employs TRBV5-1 and TRBJ2-1, with 9 bases lining up with TRBD2. Written as DNA, the CDR3 is TGCGCCAGCAGCTTGGATGCGGGAGGGTACCCCAATGAGCAGTTCTTC. Translated: CASSLDAGGYPNEQFF.